The source of this T cell receptor (beta chain) is a study of identical twins. This clonotype was counted between two and nine times. What it recognizes is unknown. From the 5' RACE reads, TCRdb called clonotypes with MiXCR, one entry per CDR3 protein. This sample has around 480,000 distinct CDR3 sequences, with 12% to 15% found just once. V dropped 0 bases and J dropped 5; count of bases not matched to a gene: 4. The CDR3 totals 15 residues. The V gene's germline CDR1 is SGHRS and CDR2 YFSETQ. Study-level results: The presence of invariant MAIT and iNKT cells could partly confound analyses of zero-insertion sequences.

The data also belong to a second study, concerning yellow fever vaccine responses in identical twins.

The clonotype comes from a woman aged 18-29 years in good health. V is TRBV5-1 and J is TRBJ2-5; 10 positions agree with TRBD2. Sequencing used CD4+ T cells sorted from blood. CDR3 in amino acids: CASSLGTSGHETQYF. CDR3 nucleotide sequence: TGCGCCAGCAGCTTGGGGACTAGCGGACACGAGACCCAGTACTTC.